This T cell receptor beta chain originates from a study of PD-1 blockade in mismatch repair-deficient tumors. Turning to the study itself: Patients had approximately 11 mismatch repair-deficient cancer types and were previously treated and progressing. Notes on the study in general: Rapid post-treatment expansion, then contraction, generally preceding radiologic response, marked tumor-resident clones.

This clone was seen only once. Antigen unknown. TCRdb's table, derived via immunoSEQ multiplex PCR, lists solely in-frame clones and lacks some. The sample consists of roughly 80,000 clones, 81% of them appearing once. Every patient had mismatch repair deficiency by PCR or immunohistochemistry. The CDR3 is 15 residues long. Trimming removed 3 bases from V and 2 bases from J, with 13 bases in between. Germline V gene sequence: CDR1 SGHNT, CDR2 YYREEE (reference sequence). Here the sequenced sample was peripheral blood, taken 12 weeks after starting pembrolizumab. The chain employs TRBV5-4 and TRBJ2-3; perhaps D is TRBD1 or TRBD2 (5 bases each). This TCR was sampled from an adult with mismatch repair-deficient cancer. CDR3 loop: CASSSKGTNTDTQYF. Here the CDR3 DNA reads TGTGCCAGCAGCTCGAAGGGGACGAACACAGATACGCAGTATTTT.